A single T cell receptor (beta chain) is shown here with its context. Germline V CDR1 and CDR2: MNHEY, SVGAGI. The CDR3 has 13 amino acids. The V gene end was trimmed by 8 bases and the J gene end by 1 base; junction bases not matched to a gene: 5. The data derive from a study of blood T cell repertoires in COVID-19. Clones were sequenced by immunoSEQ multiplex PCR, and TCRdb holds only the in-frame ones, with some missing. This sample has about 150,000 clones, with around 87% found just once. This chain links TRBV6-5 with TRBJ2-7; the match to TRBD1 covers 7 bases. Sequenced: peripheral blood. This TCR derives from a man aged 45-65 years with active COVID-19. The CDR3 DNA reads TGTGCCAGCGGGGTGACAGGGTCCTACGAGCAGTACTTC. Translation: CASGVTGSYEQYF.